This T cell receptor beta chain derives from a study of T cells in Graves' hyperthyroidism and ophthalmopathy. Study information: Once the initial diagnosis was made, peripheral blood was obtained before any treatment. Findings and caveats of the study: Blood also showed most of the thyroid clonotypes that were expanded above 0.001.

At least ten counts were recorded for this clonotype. Its matching antigen is unknown. Authors of the study amplified TCR beta CDR3 regions from RNA transcripts. A set of HTBI primers served as the primers for a first-round RT-PCR of the TCR CDR3. TCRdb reprocessed the multiplex PCR reads via MiXCR and lists one record per CDR3 protein. The sample shows roughly 420,000 distinct CDR3 sequences, roughly 14% of them seen only once. The V gene's germline CDR1 is SEHNR and CDR2 FQNEAQ (reference sequence). This CDR3 has 16 residues. The trim removed 5 bases at V and 2 bases at J, leaving 10 bases unmatched. Subjects aged 18 to 65 presented with newly diagnosed hyperthyroidism of less than 2 months' duration. Fresh 10 ml peripheral blood yielded PBMCs.

Sequenced: blood. This sequence joins TRBV7-9 and TRBJ2-3; 7 positions agree with TRBD2. The clonotype originates from a woman aged 18-29 years with Graves' hyperthyroidism. CDR3 amino acids: CASSASGKVDTDTQYF. The CDR3 DNA sequence: TGTGCCAGCAGCGCCAGCGGGAAGGTGGACACAGATACGCAGTATTTT. Drawing the rest from reference TRBV7-9 and TRBJ2-3, the complete variable domain is DTGVSQNPRHKITKRGQNVTFRCDPISEHNRLYWYRQTLGQGPEFLTYFQNEAQLEKSRLLSDRFSAERPKGSFSTLEIQRTEQGDSAMYLCASSASGKVDTDTQYFGPGTRLTVL.